The 22 T cell receptor beta chains listed next were all sequenced from one sample in a study of cytomegalovirus exposure and HLA in healthy donors. It was with 60 Vbeta and 13 Jbeta primers that the PCR ran. Clones were sequenced by immunoSEQ multiplex PCR, and TCRdb holds only the in-frame ones, with some missing. This sample contains 96,000 or so clones. Sequencing was done on a sample of PBMCs. All receptors derive from a girl aged 5-17 years in good health and CMV-seropositive.

The rearrangement uses TRBV7-6 and TRBJ1-1, with D perhaps TRBD1 (5 bases). CDR1 and CDR2 (germline): SGHVS, FNYEAQ. This CDR3 has 16 residues. Deletions cut 3 bases from V and 7 bases from J, with 21 bases between. Written as DNA, the CDR3 is TGTGCCAGCAGCTTGGGGGGACTTACCACACCTCGTGAAGCTTTCTTT. It encodes CASSLGGLTTPREAFF. The variable domain in full, with the rest retrieved from reference TRBV7-6 and TRBJ1-1, is GAGVSQSPRYKVTKRGQDVALRCDPISGHVSLYWYRQALGQGPEFLTYFNYEAQQDKSGLPNDRFSAERPEGSISTLTIQRTEQRDSAMYRCASSLGGLTTPREAFFGQGTRLTVV.

For the CDR3, the DNA is TGTGCCAGCAGTTACTCGATTCGGGGGGAAGGCGGGGAGCTGTTTTTT. This codes for CASSYSIRGEGGELFF. The V gene is TRBV6-6, the J gene TRBJ2-2; 7 bases match TRBD2. CDR3 length equals 16 residues. The V gene's germline CDR1 is MNHNY and CDR2 SVGAGI (reference sequence). V lost 0 bases and J lost 7; bases outside the gene matches: 8.

Here the CDR3 reads CASSGGTGRETEAFF. For the CDR3, the DNA is TGTGCCAGCAGCGGAGGGACAGGGAGGGAGACTGAAGCTTTCTTT. The chain recombines TRBV11-3 with TRBJ1-1; 9 bases match TRBD1. V shed 5 bases and J 5 bases; nucleotides not matched to a gene: 9. CDR1 SGHNT and CDR2 YENEEA come from the germline V gene. The CDR3 runs to 15 residues.

The rearrangement uses TRBV4-3 and TRBJ2-7; D may be TRBD1 (5 bases). V lost 2 bases to trimming and J lost 2 bases, with 13 bases between them. Germline lookup yields CDR1 LGHNA and CDR2 YSLEER. This CDR3 is 15 amino acids long. CDR3 protein: CASSQSVFRAYEQYF. The CDR3 DNA reads as TGCGCCAGCAGCCAATCTGTTTTCAGGGCCTACGAGCAGTACTTC.

The chain carries TRBV4-1 and TRBJ2-3; TRBD2 matches 7 bases. J gave up 2 bases and V 3 bases, and 8 bases lay outside the gene matches. The CDR3 has 16 amino acids. The V gene's germline CDR1 is MGHRA and CDR2 YSYEKL. The DNA of the CDR3 is TGCGCCAGCAGCCAGAGACTAGCCCATTCCACAGATACGCAGTATTTT. Translated: CASSQRLAHSTDTQYF.

The rearrangement joins TRBV7-9 to TRBJ2-2; possible D gene TRBD1, 6 bases. V was shortened by 5 bases and J by 6 bases, with 13 bases between the two germline ends. CDR3 size: 14 residues. Germline-derived CDR1 and CDR2 are SEHNR and FQNEAQ (reference sequence). In nucleotides, the CDR3 is TGTGCCAGCAGCCTGGACTGGACAGCCGGGGAGCTGTTTTTT. Amino acid sequence: CASSLDWTAGELFF.

V and J are TRBV5-5 and TRBJ1-2; 9 bases match TRBD1. CDR3 length: 15 amino acids. V was clipped by 1 base and J by 4 bases; unmatched bases: 5. CDR1 and CDR2 (germline): SGHKS, YYEKEE (reference sequence). The CDR3 region has the DNA TGTGCCAGCAGCTTGTTGGGACAGGGAGGCTATGGCTACACCTTC. This sequence encodes CASSLLGQGGYGYTF.

The chain employs TRBV4-1 and TRBJ1-1, with D tentatively TRBD1 (6 bases). CDR3 length: 15 residues. Germline loops: CDR1 MGHRA, CDR2 YSYEKL. Trimming left V 4 bases short and J 2 bases short, with 14 bases between. The CDR3 reads CASSRTTGPNTEAFF. In DNA form, the CDR3 reads TGCGCCAGCAGCCGTACGACAGGACCCAACACTGAAGCTTTCTTT.

The chain uses TRBV5-5 and TRBJ2-7, with no clear D. CDR3 size: 12 residues. Germline V CDR1 and CDR2: SGHKS, YYEKEE (reference sequence). V lost 4 bases to trimming and J lost 4 bases, with 9 bases between them. The DNA for the CDR3 is TGTGCCAGCAGCCCAGATGATTACGAGCAGTACTTC. Translation gives CASSPDDYEQYF.

V gene TRBV5-1 combines with J gene TRBJ1-1, with D perhaps TRBD1 (5 bases). The length of the CDR3 is 14 residues. Germline CDR1 is SGHRS and CDR2 is YFSETQ. Deletions cut 3 bases from V and 1 base from J, with 10 bases between. The CDR3 region has the DNA TGCGCCAGCAGCTCGGATACAGGGAACACTGAAGCTTTCTTT. Amino acids: CASSSDTGNTEAFF.

The chain couples TRBV9 to TRBJ1-4, with a possible D match to TRBD1 (5 bases). Germline CDR1 is SGDLS and CDR2 is YYNGEE. Between the trimmed V and J ends, which lost 3 bases and 10 bases, there was a span of 7 bases. This CDR3 spans 11 amino acids. CDR3 region: CASSGQGKLFF. The DNA of the CDR3 is TGTGCCAGCAGCGGGCAGGGAAAACTGTTTTTT.

The genes are TRBV30 and TRBJ2-5; no clear D. CDR3 length: 14 amino acids. The germline V gene has CDR1 GTSNPN and CDR2 SVGIG (reference sequence). V was trimmed by 2 bases and J by 9 bases, leaving 19 bases between them. This chain's CDR3 is CAWSHYGGFLAQYF. The CDR3 DNA is TGTGCCTGGAGTCACTACGGCGGTTTCTTGGCCCAGTACTTC.

The rearrangement links TRBV7-6 to TRBJ2-3; 9 bases map to TRBD1. Germline V gene lookup returns CDR1 SGHVS and CDR2 FNYEAQ. This CDR3 region has 16 residues. The V gene end was trimmed by 3 bases and the J gene end by 5 bases; junction bases not matched to a gene: 9. The CDR3: CASSFGTGNGGDTQYF. CDR3 coding DNA: TGTGCCAGCAGCTTCGGGACAGGGAATGGTGGAGATACGCAGTATTTT.

The chain joins TRBV25-1 to TRBJ2-1; D might be TRBD2 (5 bases). V was cut by 7 bases and J by 8 bases, with 12 bases left in between. The CDR3 has 12 amino acids. Germline lookup yields CDR1 MGHDK and CDR2 SYGVNS. This CDR3 is CASNGPGDEQFF. DNA of the CDR3: TGTGCCAGCAATGGGCCCGGGGATGAGCAGTTCTTC.

V usage is TRBV6-5 and J usage is TRBJ2-1; 7 positions match TRBD1. The CDR3 extends over 14 amino acids. Germline V CDR1 and CDR2: MNHEY, SVGAGI. V shed 7 bases, J shed 2 bases, and the junction held 5 bases outside the gene matches. As DNA, the CDR3 is TGTGCCAGCACCGACAGGGCCCCCTACAATGAGCAGTTCTTC. Translation: CASTDRAPYNEQFF.

The chain combines TRBV10-3 with TRBJ2-7; 10 bases are a match to TRBD1. In germline, CDR1 is ENHRY, CDR2 SYGVKD. The CDR3 sequence is 12 residues long. The ends lost 8 bases at V and 7 bases at J; junction bases unmatched: 5. The CDR3 nucleotides are TGTGCCATCGGGACAGGGGTTGTAGAGCAGTACTTC. Translating gives CAIGTGVVEQYF.

The chain joins TRBV21-1 to TRBJ2-7; no DNA check was done on the table's D call, TRBD1. TRBV21-1 is recorded as a pseudogene. The CDR3 is 14 amino acids. This chain's CDR3 is CASRDSDNPNEQYV. Written as DNA, the CDR3 is TGTGCCAGCAGAGACTCGGACAATCCCAACGAGCAGTACGTC.

V usage is TRBV14 and J usage is TRBJ1-1, with 9 bases identical to TRBD1. Germline V gene lookup returns CDR1 SGHDN and CDR2 FVKESK. V shed 4 bases and J 3 bases; nucleotides not matched to a gene: 9. This CDR3 region has 16 residues. The chain's CDR3 is CASSRLQGARYTEAFF. The CDR3, as DNA: TGTGCCAGCAGCCGATTACAGGGGGCGAGGTACACTGAAGCTTTCTTT.

The chain joins TRBV5-4 to TRBJ1-2; 7 bases are shared with TRBD1. This CDR3 has 12 residues. After removal of 8 bases from V and 6 bases from J, the junction contained 7 bases not matched to a gene. Per the germline V gene, CDR1 is SGHNT and CDR2 is YYREEE (reference sequence). The CDR3 DNA follows: TGTGCCAGTCGAACAGGGGTGGATGGCTACACCTTC. Encoded protein: CASRTGVDGYTF.

The chain carries TRBV5-6 and TRBJ1-5; 7 nucleotides match TRBD1. The CDR3 length is 14 residues. Germline V gives CDR1 SGHDT, CDR2 YYEEEE. V gave up 2 bases and J gave up 7 bases; unmatched junction bases: 6. The CDR3 spells CASSFGQAGQPQHF. Here the CDR3 DNA reads TGTGCCAGCAGCTTTGGACAGGCTGGGCAGCCCCAGCATTTT.

V is TRBV4-3 and J is TRBJ1-4, with 7 positions matching TRBD1. This CDR3 comprises 17 residues. Germline CDR1 and CDR2: LGHNA and YSLEER. J was trimmed by 2 bases and V by 2 bases; bases with no gene match: 8. CDR3 residues: CASSQSTTGITNEKLFF. CDR3 DNA: TGCGCCAGCAGCCAATCGACGACAGGGATCACTAATGAAAAACTGTTTTTT.

The V and J genes are TRBV6-1 and TRBJ1-5, with TRBD1 as a possible D gene (6 bases). Trimming cost V 10 bases and J 0 bases, with 16 bases left between them. This CDR3 has 15 residues. Per the germline V gene, CDR1 is MNHNS and CDR2 is SASEGT. The CDR3 nucleotides read TGTGCCACTAAGGACAGCCGATATAGCAATCAGCCCCAGCATTTT. It translates to CATKDSRYSNQPQHF.